Following are 4 T cell receptor beta chains from one sample sequenced in a study of shared clonotypes between healthy human individuals. The data were produced by immunoSEQ multiplex PCR, yet TCRdb's version contains in-frame clones alone and is incomplete. The sample lists approximately 2.5 million clones, 80% to 95% occurring once. The material sequenced was naive CD4+ T cells from PBMCs. As to subset: CD45RA+ positively selected. Receptors were obtained from a man in his late teens or twenties in good health. Some clones in this sample may be carry-over from other donors' samples.

The J gene is TRBJ2-5, the V gene TRBV28; a weak D match, TRBD1 (6 bases). Trimming pared 6 bases from V and 3 bases from J, leaving 20 bases between. This CDR3 region has 16 residues. Germline V gene data show CDR1 as MDHEN and CDR2 as SYDVKM. CDR3 region: CASRPPSGTGKETQYF. The CDR3, as DNA: TGTGCCAGCAGACCTCCTTCCGGCACAGGGAAAGAGACCCAGTACTTC.

The chain is built from TRBV30 and TRBJ2-7; either TRBD1 or TRBD2 may supply D (5 bases each). Germline V gene lookup returns CDR1 GTSNPN and CDR2 SVGIG (reference sequence). Trimming left V 3 bases short and J 8 bases short, with 11 bases between. The CDR3 loop spans 11 amino acids. CDR3 amino acids: CAWSRGVKQYF. The CDR3 DNA sequence: TGTGCCTGGAGCCGAGGGGTAAAGCAGTACTTC.

The J gene is TRBJ2-7, the V gene TRBV10-1, with D perhaps matching TRBD2 (5 bases). Trimming took off 5 bases at V and 3 bases at J, with 14 bases between the two ends. CDR3 size: 14 residues. Looked up from germline, CDR1 is WNHNN and CDR2 is SYGVQD (reference sequence). In DNA form, the CDR3 reads TGCGCCAGCAGTCCCCGGGATACCTTCTACGAGCAGTACTTC. Its protein is CASSPRDTFYEQYF.

V usage is TRBV7-7 and J usage is TRBJ2-7; the match to TRBD2 covers 8 bases. This CDR3 is built from 15 residues. Germline V gives CDR1 SSHAT, CDR2 FNYEAQ (reference sequence). V lost 5 bases, J lost 1 base, and 7 bases stayed unmatched. CDR3: CASSGTSGKSYEQYF. CDR3 bases: TGTGCCAGCAGCGGTACTAGCGGTAAGTCCTACGAGCAGTACTTC.